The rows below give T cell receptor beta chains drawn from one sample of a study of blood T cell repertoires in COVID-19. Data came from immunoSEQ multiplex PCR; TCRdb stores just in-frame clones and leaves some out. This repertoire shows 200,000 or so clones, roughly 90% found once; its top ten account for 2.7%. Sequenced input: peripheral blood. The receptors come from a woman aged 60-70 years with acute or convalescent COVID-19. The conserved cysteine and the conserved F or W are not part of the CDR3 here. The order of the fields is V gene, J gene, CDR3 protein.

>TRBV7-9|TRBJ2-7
ASSPAPGPHEQY
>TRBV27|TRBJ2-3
ASSPPRGSSTDTQY
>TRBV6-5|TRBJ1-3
ASSWRNSGNTIY
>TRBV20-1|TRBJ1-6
SARRNSPLH
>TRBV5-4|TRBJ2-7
ASSLGATGGLYEQY
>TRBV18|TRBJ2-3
ASSPGGTGTDTQY
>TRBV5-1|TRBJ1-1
ASSNKMGAGTEAF
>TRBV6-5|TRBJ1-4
ASRPTQPTTEKLF
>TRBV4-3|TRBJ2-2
ASSQDLVTSTGELF
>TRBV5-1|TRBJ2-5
ASSSSGTGKETQY
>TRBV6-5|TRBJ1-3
ASRPPGVSGNTIY
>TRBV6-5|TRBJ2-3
ASSYVRGPSTDTQY
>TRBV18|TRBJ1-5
ASSRGQGSQPQH
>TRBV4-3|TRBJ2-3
ASSQETSGKGGDTQY
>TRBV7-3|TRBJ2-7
ASSPSGRDEQY
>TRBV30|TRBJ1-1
ASAGTLGAHTEAF
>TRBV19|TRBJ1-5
ASNRGTQPQH
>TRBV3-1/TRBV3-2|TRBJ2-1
ASSQGRVDEQF
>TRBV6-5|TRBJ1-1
ASFFGVGLTEAF
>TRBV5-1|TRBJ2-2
ASSSGLLASVNTGELF
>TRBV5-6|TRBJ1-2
ASRDTGFNYGYT
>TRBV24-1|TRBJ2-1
ATSDSKIAGGHEQF
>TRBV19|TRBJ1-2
ASSIPGRIDGYT
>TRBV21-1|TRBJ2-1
ASSKEATGTGDNEQF
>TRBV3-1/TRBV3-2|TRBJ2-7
ASSQASHEQY
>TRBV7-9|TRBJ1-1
ASSFQTAGGTEAF
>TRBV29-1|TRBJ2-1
SANRGLGNEQF
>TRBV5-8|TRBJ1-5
ASSPRQFSNQPQH
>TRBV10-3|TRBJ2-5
AISEGGYPPRETQY
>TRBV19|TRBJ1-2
ASSQQGSNYGYT
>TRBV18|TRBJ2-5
ASSPGRQETQY
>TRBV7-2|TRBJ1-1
ASSPYFDGTEAF
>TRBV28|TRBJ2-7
ASSFPAGARSYEQY
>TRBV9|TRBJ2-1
ASSVATRYNEQF
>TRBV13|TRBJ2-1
ASSLNTHRGSSYNEQF